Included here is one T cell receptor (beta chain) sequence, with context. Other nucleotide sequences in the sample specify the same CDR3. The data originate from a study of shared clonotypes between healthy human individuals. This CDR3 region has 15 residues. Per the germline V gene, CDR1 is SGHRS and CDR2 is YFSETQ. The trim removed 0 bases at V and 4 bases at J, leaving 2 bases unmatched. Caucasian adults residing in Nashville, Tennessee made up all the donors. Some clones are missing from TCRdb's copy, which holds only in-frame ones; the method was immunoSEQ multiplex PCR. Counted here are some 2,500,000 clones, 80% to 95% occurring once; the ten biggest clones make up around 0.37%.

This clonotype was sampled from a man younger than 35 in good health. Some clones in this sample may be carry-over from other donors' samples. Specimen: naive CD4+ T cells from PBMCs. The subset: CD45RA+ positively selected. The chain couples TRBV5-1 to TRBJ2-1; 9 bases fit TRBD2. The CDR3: CASSLGLAGYNEQFF. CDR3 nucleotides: TGCGCCAGCAGCTTGGGCCTAGCGGGATACAATGAGCAGTTCTTC.